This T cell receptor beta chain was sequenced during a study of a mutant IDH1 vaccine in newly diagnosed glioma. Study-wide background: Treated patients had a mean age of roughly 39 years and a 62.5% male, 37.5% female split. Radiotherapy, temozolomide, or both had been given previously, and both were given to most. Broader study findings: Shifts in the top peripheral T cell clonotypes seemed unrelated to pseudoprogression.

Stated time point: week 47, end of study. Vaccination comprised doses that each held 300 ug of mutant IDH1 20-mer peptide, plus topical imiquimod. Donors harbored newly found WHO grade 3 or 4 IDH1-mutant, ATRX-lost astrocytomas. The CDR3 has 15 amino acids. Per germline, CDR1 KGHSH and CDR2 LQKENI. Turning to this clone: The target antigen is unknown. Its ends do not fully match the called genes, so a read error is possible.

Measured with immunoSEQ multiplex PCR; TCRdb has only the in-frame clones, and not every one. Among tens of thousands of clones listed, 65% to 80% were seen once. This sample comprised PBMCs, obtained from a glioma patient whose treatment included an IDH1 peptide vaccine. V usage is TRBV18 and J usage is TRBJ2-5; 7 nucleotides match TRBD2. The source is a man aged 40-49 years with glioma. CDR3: CASSPSLADQATQYF. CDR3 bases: TGTGCCAGCTCACCAAGTCTAGCGGACCAAGCGACCCAGTACTTC.